These T cell receptor beta chains were read from a single sample in a study of blood T cell repertoires in COVID-19. Assay: immunoSEQ multiplex PCR; the TCRdb copy retains only in-frame clones and omits some. This table holds around 80,000 clones, approximately 82% found once. Specimen: peripheral blood. Receptors originate from a human donor in a cohort sampled during active COVID-19. Both conserved end residues are part of each CDR3. Fields, in order: V gene, clone size, D gene, J gene, CDR3 protein, CDR3 DNA. A D gene is named only where the DNA matches it firmly. Part of the rows lack a size; the others show once, few, many or a class for expanded clones.

TRBV6-2/TRBV6-3	-	TRBD1	TRBJ2-7	CASSYPTGETYEQYF	TGTGCCAGCAGTTACCCGACAGGGGAAACTTACGAGCAGTACTTC
TRBV7-3	-	TRBD2	TRBJ2-3	CASSLLAGSTDTQYF	TGTGCCAGCAGCTTGTTAGCGGGGAGCACAGATACGCAGTATTTT
TRBV5-1	-	-	TRBJ1-1	CASSAQGGALNTEAFF	TGCGCCAGCAGCGCCCAGGGTGGGGCACTGAACACTGAAGCTTTCTTT
TRBV9	once	-	TRBJ1-5	CASSPQGDNQPQHF	TGTGCCAGCAGCCCACAGGGAGACAATCAGCCCCAGCATTTT
TRBV9	few	TRBD1	TRBJ1-4	CASSVGVRGQGEKLFF	TGTGCCAGCAGCGTAGGAGTGAGGGGGCAAGGGGAAAAACTGTTTTTT
TRBV19	-	-	TRBJ2-1	CASSPQGHEQFF	TGTGCCAGTAGCCCCCAGGGCCATGAGCAGTTCTTC
TRBV19	-	TRBD1	TRBJ1-1	CASSPGQYNTEAFF	TGTGCCAGTAGTCCGGGACAGTATAACACTGAAGCTTTCTTT
TRBV9	-	-	TRBJ1-2	CASSPGAGEHYGYTF	TGTGCCAGCAGCCCTGGGGCAGGGGAACACTATGGCTACACCTTC
TRBV15	-	TRBD2	TRBJ2-1	CATSREREIYNEQFF	TGTGCCACCAGCAGAGAGCGGGAGATCTACAATGAGCAGTTCTTC
TRBV11-3	-	-	TRBJ1-6	CASSFPQAPGRNSPLHF	TGTGCCAGCAGCTTCCCCCAGGCCCCAGGGCGGAATTCACCCCTCCACTTT
TRBV7-3	-	-	TRBJ2-2	CASSLVRGDTGELFF	TGTGCCAGCAGCTTAGTACGGGGTGACACCGGGGAGCTGTTTTTT
TRBV3-1/TRBV3-2	-	TRBD2	TRBJ2-5	CASSQGGSGGSQETQYF	TGTGCCAGCAGCCAGGGGGGTAGCGGGGGGTCCCAAGAGACCCAGTACTTC
TRBV3-1/TRBV3-2	few	-	TRBJ1-4	CASSYSPRGEKLFF	TGTGCCAGCAGCTACTCACCCCGGGGTGAAAAACTGTTTTTT
TRBV7-3	-	TRBD2	TRBJ2-7	CASSPGGFGEQYF	TGTGCCAGCAGCCCGGGGGGGTTCGGCGAGCAGTACTTC
TRBV5-5	-	TRBD1	TRBJ2-3	CASSPGTAFTDTQYF	TGTGCCAGCAGCCCTGGGACAGCCTTCACAGATACGCAGTATTTT
TRBV5-1	-	-	TRBJ1-4	CASSLAGGGTNEKLFF	TGCGCCAGCAGCTTGGCCGGGGGAGGAACTAATGAAAAACTGTTTTTT
TRBV10-1	-	-	TRBJ2-7	CASSAGLHEQYF	TGCGCCAGCAGTGCAGGGCTCCACGAGCAGTACTTC
TRBV6-5	few	TRBD2	TRBJ2-7	CASSSPGLAVYEQYF	TGTGCCAGCAGTTCTCCGGGACTAGCGGTGTACGAGCAGTACTTC
TRBV11-2	-	TRBD2	TRBJ2-1	CASSLGSGRAYNEQFF	TGTGCCAGCAGCTTAGGTAGCGGGAGGGCTTACAATGAGCAGTTCTTC
TRBV25-1	-	-	TRBJ2-5	CASSEHRAQETQYF	TGTGCCAGCAGTGAACACAGGGCGCAAGAGACCCAGTACTTC
TRBV7-9	-	TRBD2	TRBJ2-1	CASSTLKGLAGVNEQFF	TGTGCCAGCAGCACTCTTAAGGGACTAGCGGGAGTCAATGAGCAGTTCTTC
TRBV28	-	-	TRBJ1-5	CASSGQFNQPQHF	TGTGCCAGCAGCGGACAGTTCAATCAGCCCCAGCATTTT
TRBV7-7	-	TRBD1	TRBJ2-1	CASSLEWTGHNEQFF	TGTGCCAGCAGCTTAGAATGGACAGGGCACAATGAGCAGTTCTTC
TRBV3-1/TRBV3-2	-	-	TRBJ1-2	CASSQDPGTPTIGYTF	TGTGCCAGCAGCCAAGACCCCGGGACACCGACTATTGGCTACACCTTC
TRBV18	-	-	TRBJ2-1	CASSPLGRYNEQFF	TGTGCCAGCTCACCCCTAGGCCGGTACAATGAGCAGTTCTTC
TRBV7-8	few	-	TRBJ1-5	CASSLAGSTGSSNQPQHF	TGTGCCAGCAGCTTAGCAGGATCGACGGGGAGTAGCAATCAGCCCCAGCATTTT
TRBV9	-	-	TRBJ1-6	CASSVTVGANSPLHF	TGTGCCAGCAGCGTAACGGTGGGGGCGAATTCACCCCTCCACTTT